This T cell receptor beta chain was sequenced for a study of T cell responses to AZD1222 COVID-19 vaccine (dated by TCRdb to the early 2020s). For the study in its entirety: Because spike-specific TCR depth and breadth did not differ between the two schedules, AZD1222 recipients who got a second dose at roughly 4 weeks were pooled with those who got a second dose at roughly 12 weeks. Trial participants were enrolled into age subgroups of 18-55, 56-69 and 70-plus years, which contained around 150, 28 and 57 TCR-sequenced participants, respectively. A total of over 230 trial participants underwent TCR sequencing, of whom some 210 received two doses of AZD1222 and 26 received two doses of the MenACWY control vaccine.

V is shortened by 1 base, J by 8 bases, and the region joining them spans 9 bases. CDR3 length: 14 amino acids, cysteine to phenylalanine. Left in the record is the CDR3 DNA by itself, 42 bases read in frame from the first base. Based on the germline V gene, the CDR1 and CDR2 sequences are KGHSH and LQKENI. The CDR3 regions of human TCRbeta chains were subjected to immunosequencing. Regarding the original processing steps: TCRs in the repertoires were matched against a reference library of SARS-CoV-2-specific TCRs that had been generated with the MIRA antigen-specificity platform. Breadth was defined as the fraction of unique TCRs that were SARS-CoV-2-associated, and depth was defined as the fraction of total T cells that were SARS-CoV-2-associated. Using the MIRA data, each spike-specific TCR was assigned both to the spike region to which the TCR was reactive and to a CD4 or CD8 class. Log10-transformed breadth and depth values were compared by one-way ANOVA with Sidak's multiple comparisons tests. The table was pulled from immuneACCESS by TCRdb, which kept in-frame rearrangements only. Such tables lose some clones; where checked, under half of the loss comes from unresolved V genes, and the rest has no known cause. The V and J calls and clone size are taken from that table; D and trimming were inferred from the DNA. This sample has over 100,000 clones in its table, and 85% to 90% of those were observed once. 9% to 15% of the sample comes from the top ten.

Study-wide conclusions, independent of this receptor: Participants were mostly white British and included more females than males, and it was suggested by the authors that clonal diversity may have been underestimated. Conclusions about previously exposed vaccinees are limited, since just five to seven AZD1222 recipients were seropositive for SARS-CoV-2 at baseline. Reportedly, close to half of the unique spike-specific TCRs recognized epitopes lying outside the regions that are mutated in the B.1.351 and B.1.1.7 variants. The whole spike protein was spanned by vaccine-associated CD4 TCRs, and dominant responses were seen in regions 160-218 and 743-854. Because no day 14 peak-response samples were available, the repertoires could be characterized only after the peak T cell response. After two AZD1222 doses, spike-specific TCR breadth and depth were significantly higher than at day 0 and than in MenACWY recipients. The 56-69-year group was small, and its depth increase did not reach significance, likely because of low power.

Notes on this clone: Its target antigen remains unknown. No much larger clonotype is one base removed from it; base qualities were not supplied.

The meaning of the sample's time point label: baseline before first vaccination. Vaccinee samples were obtained from the UK trials COV001 and COV002, which included a single-blind randomized controlled phase 2/3 trial of AZD1222 (ChAdOx1 nCoV-19) in healthy adults. For TCRbeta chain sequencing, PBMC samples from trial participants were taken at day 0 and at day 28 after the second dose. The rearranged segments are TRBV18 and TRBJ1-6, with the D gene uncertain. This specimen was peripheral blood, taken on day 0 of AZD1222 vaccination. This TCR was sampled from an adult in good health. Here is the DNA: TGTGCCAGCTCACCACTCGGCCTGGATTCACCCCTCCACTTT. It translates to CASSPLGLDSPLHF.